This is a list of T cell receptor beta chains from one sample in a study of T cell responses to AZD1222 COVID-19 vaccine. Assay used: immunoSEQ multiplex PCR; TCRdb lists only in-frame clones, some missing. The sample lists 95,000 to 100,000 clones, roughly 86% occurring once. The sequenced sample was peripheral blood, obtained 28 days after the second AZD1222 dose. These receptors were taken from an adult who received the AZD1222 COVID-19 vaccine. The CDR3 runs from the conserved cysteine through the conserved F or W. D genes are given only for firm matches. Some rows have no size entry. The others give once, few or many, or a class for an expanded clone.

v_call: TRBV15; clone_size: NA; j_call: TRBJ2-1; d_call: NA; cdr3_aa: CATNTDRPNEQFF; cdr3_nt: TGTGCCACCAATACGGACAGACCCAATGAGCAGTTCTTC
v_call: TRBV10-1; clone_size: once; j_call: TRBJ2-3; d_call: NA; cdr3_aa: CASKGDTDTQYF; cdr3_nt: TGCGCCAGCAAGGGGGACACAGATACGCAGTATTTT
v_call: TRBV5-1; clone_size: NA; j_call: TRBJ1-1; d_call: TRBD1; cdr3_aa: CASSREGTAPPEAFF; cdr3_nt: TGCGCCAGCAGCCGTGAGGGGACAGCTCCACCTGAAGCTTTCTTT
v_call: TRBV19; clone_size: NA; j_call: TRBJ2-1; d_call: NA; cdr3_aa: CASSIATGARNEQFF; cdr3_nt: TGTGCCAGTAGTATAGCGACGGGAGCCAGGAATGAGCAGTTCTTC
v_call: TRBV6-1; clone_size: once; j_call: TRBJ2-7; d_call: NA; cdr3_aa: CASSEPGYEQYF; cdr3_nt: TGTGCCAGCAGTGAACCCGGGTACGAGCAGTACTTC
v_call: TRBV20-1; clone_size: NA; j_call: TRBJ2-7; d_call: NA; cdr3_aa: CSASDNYEQYF; cdr3_nt: TGCAGTGCTAGTGACAACTACGAGCAGTACTTC
v_call: TRBV19; clone_size: once; j_call: TRBJ1-2; d_call: NA; cdr3_aa: CASSPRQGLNYGYTF; cdr3_nt: TGTGCCAGTAGTCCCCGCCAGGGCCTTAACTATGGCTACACCTTC
v_call: TRBV14; clone_size: NA; j_call: TRBJ1-2; d_call: NA; cdr3_aa: CASSQYEGSGYTF; cdr3_nt: TGTGCCAGCAGCCAATACGAGGGATCTGGCTACACCTTC
v_call: TRBV5-1; clone_size: few; j_call: TRBJ1-1; d_call: TRBD1; cdr3_aa: CASSPRTGLNTEAFF; cdr3_nt: TGCGCCAGCAGCCCGAGGACAGGCCTGAACACTGAAGCTTTCTTT
v_call: TRBV7-3; clone_size: NA; j_call: TRBJ1-6; d_call: TRBD1; cdr3_aa: CASSLAQGQGISPLHF; cdr3_nt: TGTGCCAGCAGCTTAGCTCAGGGACAGGGGATTTCACCCCTCCACTTT
v_call: TRBV7-9; clone_size: NA; j_call: TRBJ1-2; d_call: NA; cdr3_aa: CASSPTDYGYTF; cdr3_nt: TGTGCCAGCAGCCCAACGGACTATGGCTACACCTTC
v_call: TRBV11-2; clone_size: NA; j_call: TRBJ1-1; d_call: TRBD1; cdr3_aa: CASSARTGGNTEAFF; cdr3_nt: TGTGCCAGCAGCGCCCGGACAGGAGGTAACACTGAAGCTTTCTTT
v_call: TRBV6-4; clone_size: few; j_call: TRBJ1-1; d_call: NA; cdr3_aa: CASSDRDTEAFF; cdr3_nt: TGTGCCAGCAGTGACAGGGACACTGAAGCTTTCTTT
v_call: TRBV4-1; clone_size: NA; j_call: TRBJ1-5; d_call: NA; cdr3_aa: CASSQDLIGVGSNQPQHF; cdr3_nt: TGCGCCAGCAGCCAAGATCTAATAGGTGTTGGGAGCAATCAGCCCCAGCATTTT
v_call: TRBV11-1; clone_size: NA; j_call: TRBJ1-1; d_call: NA; cdr3_aa: CASSLGLRENTEAFF; cdr3_nt: TGTGCCAGCAGCTTAGGTCTTCGAGAGAACACTGAAGCTTTCTTT
v_call: TRBV6-6; clone_size: NA; j_call: TRBJ2-1; d_call: NA; cdr3_aa: CASSYEGAPSFF; cdr3_nt: TGTGCCAGCAGTTACGAGGGAGCCCCCTCGTTCTTC
v_call: TRBV15; clone_size: few; j_call: TRBJ2-7; d_call: TRBD2; cdr3_aa: CATSPLVGLGPYEQYF; cdr3_nt: TGTGCCACCAGCCCCCTTGTGGGACTAGGGCCCTACGAGCAGTACTTC
v_call: TRBV18; clone_size: NA; j_call: TRBJ1-5; d_call: NA; cdr3_aa: CASSSGNSNQPQHF; cdr3_nt: TGTGCCAGCTCCAGTGGGAATAGCAATCAGCCCCAGCATTTT
v_call: TRBV27; clone_size: NA; j_call: TRBJ1-2; d_call: NA; cdr3_aa: CASSPYTGGGTEGYTF; cdr3_nt: TGTGCCAGCAGTCCCTACACTGGGGGGGGCACCGAGGGCTACACCTTC
v_call: TRBV11-2; clone_size: NA; j_call: TRBJ1-1; d_call: NA; cdr3_aa: CASSLETVTEAFF; cdr3_nt: TGTGCCAGCAGCTTAGAGACGGTAACTGAAGCTTTCTTT